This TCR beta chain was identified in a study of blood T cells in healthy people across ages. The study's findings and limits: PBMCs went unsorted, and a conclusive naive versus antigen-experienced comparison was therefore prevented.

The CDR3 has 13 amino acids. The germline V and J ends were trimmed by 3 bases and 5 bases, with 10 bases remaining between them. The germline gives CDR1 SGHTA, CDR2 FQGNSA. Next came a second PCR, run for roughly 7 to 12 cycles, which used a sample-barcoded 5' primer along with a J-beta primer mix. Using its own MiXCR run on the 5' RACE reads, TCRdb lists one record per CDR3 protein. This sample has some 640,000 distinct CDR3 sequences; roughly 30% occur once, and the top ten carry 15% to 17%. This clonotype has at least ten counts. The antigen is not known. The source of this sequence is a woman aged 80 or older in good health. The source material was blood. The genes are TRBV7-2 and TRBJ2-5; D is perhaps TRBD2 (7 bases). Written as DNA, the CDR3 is TGTGCCAGCAGCTTGGGGGGGCCGGAGACCCAGTACTTC. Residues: CASSLGGPETQYF.